This TCR beta chain was retrieved from a study of OX40 agonist ivuxolimab in advanced cancers. Study at large: Males comprised around 78% of the group, whose mean age was approximately 62 years (range 23 to 79). Eligibility rules accepted prior anti-PD-1, anti-PD-L1 or anti-CTLA-4 therapy, and under 45% had some.

This clone was counted a few times. Its cognate antigen is unknown. Assay used: immunoSEQ multiplex PCR; TCRdb lists only in-frame clones, some missing. Of 65,000 or so clones in the sample, 85% were seen once. CDR3 size: 14 residues. The germline V gene encodes CDR1 SEHNR and CDR2 FQNEAQ (reference sequence). Trimming pared 0 bases from V and 8 bases from J, leaving 13 bases between. Study-wide findings and caveats: Some patients who did not respond also had low normalized T-cell clonal expansion. Doses of 0.1 to 3.0 mg/kg were accompanied by clonal expansion of CD4+ and CD8+ blood T cells by week 6.

The clonotype was recovered from an adult with an advanced solid tumor such as melanoma, head and neck, liver or kidney cancer. The input for sequencing was CD4+ or CD8+ T cells sorted from blood, taken in a trial of the OX40 agonist ivuxolimab. The chain employs TRBV7-9 and TRBJ1-2; a weak D match, TRBD1 (6 bases). The CDR3 sequence is CASSLAEGGGGYTF. The CDR3, as DNA: TGTGCCAGCAGCTTAGCGGAGGGGGGAGGCGGCTACACCTTC.